This note documents a single TCR beta chain sequence. Antigen: not known. The sample comes from a study of CD8+CD57+ T cells in acquired aplastic anemia. Study background: The DNA of sorted CD4+ and CD8+ cells averaged roughly 3.2 ug.

TCR beta VDJ combinations and CDR3 sequences were profiled from genomic DNA. TCRdb reanalysed the reads using MiXCR and keeps one entry per CDR3 protein. The data hold over 150,000 distinct CDR3 sequences, with less than 65% observed a single time. CDR1 is LNHDA, CDR2 SQIVND, per germline (reference sequence). The CDR3 loop spans 15 amino acids. Trimming cost V 7 bases and J 4 bases; bases outside gene matches: 11. Study-wide points: CD8+ Simpson's diversity in patients was not significantly different from that in controls.

Sequences were obtained from sorted CD4+, CD8+, or CD8+CD57+ T cells (not recorded which) from PBMCs. This receptor was taken from a human donor in good health, serving as a control. The gene calls are TRBV19 and TRBJ1-1; 8 bases agree with TRBD1. The CDR3 protein is CASTIQGGLTTEAFF. CDR3 bases: TGTGCCAGTACCATACAGGGGGGATTGACCACTGAAGCTTTCTTT.